What follows are 27 T cell receptor beta chains derived from one specimen sequenced in a study of blood T cell repertoires in COVID-19. The repertoire was sequenced with immunoSEQ multiplex PCR; TCRdb's copy has only in-frame clones and lacks some. This repertoire shows 200,000 to 250,000 clones, roughly 80% found once; its top ten account for 4%. Sequences were obtained from peripheral blood. All receptors derive from a woman aged 40-49 years with active or convalescent COVID-19.

The J gene is TRBJ2-7, the V gene TRBV27; 8 positions agree with TRBD2. Germline CDR1 reads MNHEY; CDR2 reads SMNVEV (reference sequence). The CDR3 runs to 15 residues. The J segment lost 8 bases and the V segment lost 4 bases, leaving 13 bases of the junction unmatched. In DNA form, the CDR3 reads TGTGCCAGCAGTTCCTTCGGCGGGGGGTTCTTAAAGCAGTACTTC. This gives the protein CASSSFGGGFLKQYF.

The chain combines TRBV3-1 (or the pseudogene TRBV3-2) with TRBJ1-1; 8 nucleotides match TRBD1. V gave up 6 bases and J gave up 0 bases; unmatched junction bases: 3. The CDR3 has 14 residues. The V gene's germline CDR1 is LGHDT and CDR2 YNNKEL (reference sequence). CDR3 DNA: TGTGCCAGCAGTGGACAGGGCCTGAACACTGAAGCTTTCTTT. Protein: CASSGQGLNTEAFF.

This clone was counted at least ten times. The chain carries TRBV4-1 and TRBJ2-2; D is possibly TRBD2 (5 bases). Germline lookup yields CDR1 MGHRA and CDR2 YSYEKL. The CDR3 loop spans 17 amino acids. Trimming pared 1 base from V and 1 base from J, leaving 13 bases between. CDR3 protein: CASSQGPDFLNTGELFF. The DNA for the CDR3 is TGCGCCAGCAGCCAAGGCCCGGACTTTCTGAACACCGGGGAGCTGTTTTTT.

This chain links TRBV9 with TRBJ1-4; no clear D. V was trimmed by 4 bases and J by 4 bases, leaving 11 bases between them. CDR1 is SGDLS and CDR2 is YYNGEE in the germline V gene. The CDR3 is 14 residues long. The CDR3: CASSPGTLNEKLFF. CDR3 in DNA: TGTGCCAGCAGCCCAGGAACGCTTAATGAAAAACTGTTTTTT.

The V gene is TRBV11-2, the J gene TRBJ1-2; D uncertain. Per the germline V gene, CDR1 is SGHAT and CDR2 is FQNNGV. CDR3 length: 14 amino acids. V was pared by 5 bases and J by 0 bases, with 10 bases between. The CDR3 nucleotides are TGTGCCAGCAGCCCTGGGCCCTCTAACTATGGCTACACCTTC. Protein sequence: CASSPGPSNYGYTF. Combining the CDR3 with reference TRBV11-2 and TRBJ1-2 gives the whole variable domain EAGVAQSPRYKIIEKRQSVAFWCNPISGHATLYWYQQILGQGPKLLIQFQNNGVVDDSQLPKDRFSAERLKGVDSTLKIQPAKLEDSAVYLCASSPGPSNYGYTFGSGTRLTVV.

This clone was counted a few times. This chain connects TRBV25-1 to TRBJ1-2, with D possibly TRBD1 on 5 matching bases. Germline V gene sequence: CDR1 MGHDK, CDR2 SYGVNS. The CDR3 has 12 amino acids. The ends were cut back, 8 bases at V and 8 bases at J, with 15 bases in the middle. The CDR3 loop is CASLDRRGGYTF. The CDR3 coding sequence is TGTGCCAGCCTAGACCGGAGGGGAGGCTACACCTTC.

This clone appeared a single time. The V and J genes are TRBV5-1 and TRBJ1-2, with D unclear. Germline V gives CDR1 SGHRS, CDR2 YFSETQ. With 3 bases removed from V and 11 bases from J, the gap between germline ends came to 11 bases. The CDR3 runs 11 residues. Here the CDR3 DNA reads TGCGCCAGCAGCTCCGGACTTAGTTACACCTTC. Encoded protein: CASSSGLSYTF.

This chain links TRBV19 with TRBJ1-4; 9 nucleotides line up with TRBD1. The CDR3 is 14 residues long. The V gene's germline CDR1 is LNHDA and CDR2 SQIVND (reference sequence). Trimming removed 4 bases from V and 5 bases from J; junction bases left unmatched: 2. The CDR3 reads CASSKTGGNEKLFF. The CDR3 nucleotides are TGTGCCAGTAGTAAGACAGGGGGAAATGAAAAACTGTTTTTT.

The J gene is TRBJ2-1, the V gene TRBV12-3 or TRBV12-4, with a possible D match to TRBD2 (6 bases). The CDR3 totals 11 residues. V was shortened by 3 bases and J by 10 bases, with 7 bases between the two germline ends. CDR3 region: CASSFSGEQFF. DNA of the CDR3: TGTGCCAGCAGTTTTAGCGGCGAGCAGTTCTTC.

The chain carries TRBV15 and TRBJ1-1; 12 bases match TRBD1. The germline V gene encodes CDR1 LNHNV and CDR2 YYDKDF (reference sequence). The CDR3 covers 16 residues. Trimming took 4 bases from V and 4 from J; bases not matched to a gene: 7. The CDR3 sequence is CATSKKPGQGATEAFF. CDR3 DNA: TGTGCCACCAGCAAAAAACCGGGACAGGGGGCCACTGAAGCTTTCTTT.

The rearrangement uses TRBV10-3 and TRBJ1-4; perhaps TRBD1 as D (5 bases). V was clipped by 3 bases and J by 5 bases, with 13 bases between them. The CDR3 extends over 15 amino acids. CDR1 is ENHRY and CDR2 is SYGVKD in the germline V gene. Written as DNA, the CDR3 is TGTGCCATCAGTGACGTGTGGGGGGAGAATGAAAAACTGTTTTTT. This codes for CAISDVWGENEKLFF.

This rearrangement joins TRBV12-3 or TRBV12-4 to TRBJ1-2; D perhaps matches TRBD1 (6 bases). Trimming took 2 bases from V and 2 from J, leaving 6 bases between them. The CDR3 is 13 residues long. The CDR3 nucleotides are TGTGCCAGCAGTTTACAGGGGAACTATGGCTACACCTTC. Translation: CASSLQGNYGYTF.

The J gene is TRBJ1-2, the V gene TRBV2; D call uncertain. Trimming shortened V by 7 bases and J by 7 bases, and 22 bases separated the two germline ends. Germline CDR1 SNHLY, CDR2 FYNNEI. CDR3 size: 15 residues. The CDR3 loop is CASTPVQPPSFGYTF. The CDR3 nucleotides read TGTGCCAGCACCCCTGTACAGCCGCCCTCGTTTGGCTACACCTTC.

The chain is built from TRBV5-5 and TRBJ2-1, with 7 bases identical to TRBD2. Trimming removed 3 bases from V and 12 bases from J; junction bases left unmatched: 6. CDR3 length: 12 residues. Germline CDR1 and CDR2: SGHKS and YYEKEE (reference sequence). CDR3 region: CASSSEASGQFF. CDR3 in DNA: TGTGCCAGCAGCTCTGAGGCTAGCGGGCAGTTCTTC.

The chain joins TRBV5-1 to TRBJ2-1; 9 nucleotides line up with TRBD1. V shed 8 bases and J 6 bases; nucleotides not matched to a gene: 12. Germline V CDR1 and CDR2: SGHRS, YFSETQ. CDR3 length: 15 amino acids. CDR3 in amino acids: CASTQGTGTVNEQFF. The CDR3 DNA sequence: TGCGCCAGTACGCAAGGGACAGGGACGGTCAATGAGCAGTTCTTC.

Here the CDR3 reads CATSRVDSGRPNTEAFF. The DNA for the CDR3 is TGTGCCACCAGCAGGGTAGACTCCGGGAGACCGAACACTGAAGCTTTCTTT. V is TRBV15 and J is TRBJ1-1; D is uncertain. The germline gives CDR1 LNHNV, CDR2 YYDKDF (reference sequence). The V end was cut by 3 bases, the J end by 1 base, with 18 bases between. The CDR3 covers 17 residues.

The chain carries TRBV30 and TRBJ1-2; 9 nucleotides line up with TRBD1. Germline CDR1 reads GTSNPN; CDR2 reads SVGIG (reference sequence). The CDR3 is 14 residues long. Trimming removed 3 bases from V and 4 bases from J; junction bases left unmatched: 6. CDR3 in amino acids: CAWRGTGSRYGYTF. The CDR3 DNA reads as TGTGCCTGGAGGGGGACAGGGAGCCGCTATGGCTACACCTTC.

A single count supports this clone. The chain has TRBV5-1 and TRBJ1-4, with a possible D match to TRBD1 (6 bases). The germline V gene has CDR1 SGHRS and CDR2 YFSETQ. The CDR3 runs 15 residues. Trimming pared 4 bases from V and 4 bases from J, leaving 14 bases between. The CDR3 is CASSPGGGDNEKLFF. CDR3 bases: TGCGCCAGCAGCCCGGGGGGCGGAGATAATGAAAAACTGTTTTTT. Combining the CDR3 with reference TRBV5-1 and TRBJ1-4 gives the whole variable domain KAGVTQTPRYLIKTRGQQVTLSCSPISGHRSVSWYQQTPGQGLQFLFEYFSETQRNKGNFPGRFSGRQFSNSRSEMNVSTLELGDSALYLCASSPGGGDNEKLFFGSGTQLSVL.

The chain has TRBV4-1 and TRBJ2-5; D is perhaps TRBD2 (7 bases). Per the germline V gene, CDR1 is MGHRA and CDR2 is YSYEKL. The CDR3 extends over 15 amino acids. The germline V and J ends were trimmed by 0 bases and 5 bases, with 13 bases remaining between them. CDR3 sequence reads: CASSQDVGGGETQYF. The CDR3 DNA is TGCGCCAGCAGCCAAGATGTGGGAGGGGGGGAGACCCAGTACTTC.

Only a few counts were recorded for this clone. The CDR3 reads CATSRLGVNEKLFF. In DNA, the CDR3 is TGTGCCACCAGCAGGTTAGGGGTCAATGAAAAACTGTTTTTT. The rearrangement uses TRBV15 and TRBJ1-4, with TRBD1 as a possible D gene (5 bases). Trimming pared 3 bases from V and 5 bases from J, leaving 10 bases between. Germline values: CDR1 LNHNV, CDR2 YYDKDF (reference sequence). This CDR3 region has 14 residues.

This clone showed up just once. CDR3: CASSPGLEKTNEKLFF. CDR3 DNA sequence: TGTGCCAGCAGCCCGGGACTTGAAAAAACTAATGAAAAACTGTTTTTT. The rearrangement uses TRBV2 and TRBJ1-4; possibly TRBD1 for D (5 bases). The CDR3 loop spans 16 amino acids. Trimming removed 6 bases at V and 1 base at J, with 15 bases between. Germline loops: CDR1 SNHLY, CDR2 FYNNEI.

The genes are TRBV10-3 and TRBJ1-1, with D unclear. Germline loops: CDR1 ENHRY, CDR2 SYGVKD. Trimming removed 10 bases from V and 4 bases from J, with 16 bases in between. The CDR3 has 13 residues. The CDR3 DNA sequence: TGTGCCACGGAGGGAAACCGGGGCACTGAAGCTTTCTTT. It translates to CATEGNRGTEAFF.

This chain uses TRBV7-9 with TRBJ1-5, with D unclear. V was clipped by 5 bases and J by 5 bases, with 7 bases between them. The CDR3 extends over 12 amino acids. The germline V gene has CDR1 SEHNR and CDR2 FQNEAQ (reference sequence). The CDR3 DNA sequence: TGTGCCAGCAGCCTCCGGGATCAGCCCCAGCATTTT. It encodes CASSLRDQPQHF. The full variable domain, with the rest looked up from reference TRBV7-9 and TRBJ1-5, is DTGVSQNPRHKITKRGQNVTFRCDPISEHNRLYWYRQTLGQGPEFLTYFQNEAQLEKSRLLSDRFSAERPKGSFSTLEIQRTEQGDSAMYLCASSLRDQPQHFGDGTRLSIL.

CDR3 bases: TGTGCCAGTAGCGAAGGGACAGGGGGTGTGAACACTGAAGCTTTCTTT. The encoded protein is CASSEGTGGVNTEAFF. This chain joins TRBV19 and TRBJ1-1, with 11 bases that match TRBD1. The CDR3 length is 16 residues. Germline loops: CDR1 LNHDA, CDR2 SQIVND (reference sequence). V dropped 6 bases and J dropped 0; count of bases not matched to a gene: 6.

The J gene is TRBJ1-1, the V gene TRBV7-3; tentative D call: TRBD1 (6 bases). V lost 6 bases to trimming and J lost 1 base, with 12 bases between them. The CDR3 consists of 14 residues. Germline V gives CDR1 SGHTA, CDR2 FQGTGA. Here the CDR3 reads CASSQQGTNTEAFF. In nucleotides, the CDR3 is TGTGCCAGCAGTCAACAGGGAACGAACACTGAAGCTTTCTTT.

This clone was seen only once. This chain links TRBV6-5 with TRBJ1-6, with D perhaps TRBD1 (6 bases). The CDR3 runs to 14 residues. Germline V CDR1 and CDR2: MNHEY, SVGAGI. V was clipped by 6 bases and J by 6 bases, with 12 bases between them. CDR3 bases: TGTGCCAGCAGACTTGGACAGATTAATTCACCCCTCCACTTT. This translates into CASRLGQINSPLHF.

J is TRBJ1-2 and V is TRBV24-1; D is uncertain. The CDR3 has 15 amino acids. Germline CDR1 and CDR2: KGHDR and SFDVKD. Deletions cut 3 bases from V and 7 bases from J, with 17 bases between. The CDR3 DNA follows: TGTGCCACCAGTGATACCGCCTTGGCGGGGAGTGGCTACACCTTC. Its translation: CATSDTALAGSGYTF.